This T cell receptor beta chain stems from a study of blood T cells in healthy people across ages. With a J-beta primer mix and a sample-barcoded 5' primer, a second PCR ran about 7 to 11 cycles. TCRdb passed the 5' RACE reads through MiXCR, listing each CDR3 protein once. The table lists some 700,000 distinct CDR3 sequences, roughly two fifths of them singletons. As for this clonotype: Its antigen is unidentified.

Study observations and caveats: Expanded clonotype changes were possibly confounded by unknown donor CMV status. Long-lived donors carried more naive CD4+ cells and greater diversity than aged donors.

V shed 5 bases and J shed 7 bases, with 12 bases lying between them. This CDR3 has 14 amino acids. Germline CDR1 reads MDHEN; CDR2 reads SYDVKM. The V gene is TRBV28, the J gene TRBJ1-6; weak D call: TRBD1 (6 bases). The TCR was taken from a woman aged 60 to 75 in good health. Material: blood. The CDR3 loop is CASSAPTGNSPLHF. As DNA, the CDR3 is TGTGCCAGCAGTGCCCCCACAGGGAATTCACCCCTCCACTTT.